This T cell receptor (beta chain) comes out of a study of blood T cell repertoires in COVID-19. Turning to the study itself: Researchers got acute and convalescent COVID-19 samples from the United States, Italy and Spain. PBMCs, B-cell-depleted T cells, or T cells were the source of the cDNA or gDNA that made up the material.

This CDR3 contains 17 residues. Germline V gene lookup returns CDR1 SEHNR and CDR2 FQNEAQ (reference sequence). Trimming left V 5 bases short and J 0 bases short, with 14 bases between. In the study's own analysis: Scientists estimated how many nucleated cells there were by amplifying reference gene primers. TCRdb keeps only in-frame clones here, not all; method: immunoSEQ multiplex PCR. The V and J calls and clone size were taken over from that table, and D and trimming were inferred from the DNA. Altogether 80,000 to 100,000 clones are present, about nine tenths being singletons, with the ten largest covering about 1.7%.

V gene TRBV7-9 combines with J gene TRBJ2-6; D is unresolved. This sequence was found in a man aged 55 to 69 with acute or convalescent COVID-19. Sequenced sample: peripheral blood. This chain's CDR3 is CASSPVPSLSGANVLTF. Written as DNA, the CDR3 is TGTGCCAGCAGCCCCGTGCCTAGTCTCTCTGGGGCCAACGTCCTGACTTTC.